Described below is a single T cell receptor beta chain sequence and its context. This entry belongs to a study of blood T cell repertoires in COVID-19. For the study at large: The United States, Italy and Spain provided the acute and convalescent COVID-19 samples.

V was shortened by 8 bases and J by 5 bases, with 10 bases between the two germline ends. The CDR3 runs 12 residues. The table came from immunoSEQ multiplex PCR; TCRdb's copy has only in-frame clones and leaves some out. The sample lists approximately 220,000 clones, 81% occurring once. The receptor was isolated from a woman of 80 years or more with acute or convalescent COVID-19. Sequencing was performed on peripheral blood. The V and J genes are TRBV12-3 or TRBV12-4 and TRBJ2-1; D is unclear. The CDR3 sequence: CASVDDNNEQFF. CDR3 coding DNA: TGTGCCAGCGTAGACGACAACAATGAGCAGTTCTTC.